Reported below is one T cell receptor (beta chain). Antigen specificity is unknown. The data were obtained in a study of cytomegalovirus exposure and HLA in healthy donors. Study-wide background: The use of the same platform for the 95 to 150 validation repertoires and the 550 to 700 first-cohort repertoires was reported by a later analysis.

Study results and limitations: Many donors carried some public TCRs, although rarity characterized most TCR sequences. In vitro assays verified that a few CMV-associated chains recognized CMV antigens specifically.

The data were produced by immunoSEQ multiplex PCR, yet TCRdb's version contains in-frame clones alone and is incomplete. The sample comprises about 150,000 clones, just over 90% of which are singletons, and 0.6% to 0.8% rests with the top ten. Germline assignment: CDR1 LGHNT and CDR2 FRNRAP. J was trimmed by 5 bases and V by 0 bases; bases with no gene match: 4. This CDR3 has 15 residues. The chain employs TRBV12-5 and TRBJ2-5; 9 nucleotides line up with TRBD1. This TCR was recovered from a man aged 18-30 years in good health and CMV-seronegative. Sequences were obtained from PBMCs. CDR3 sequence (DNA): TGTGCTAGTGGTTTGGTGACAGGGGGAGTGGAGACCCAGTACTTC. Translating gives CASGLVTGGVETQYF.